This T cell receptor beta chain appears in the sequencing data of a study of blood T cells in healthy people across ages. Turning to the study itself: Template-switching capture recovered about one barcoded beta molecule per two T cells.

The donors, aged about 6 to 95, were healthy Caucasians from Russia. No fewer than 7 million PBMCs went into each sample. The CDR3 consists of 14 residues. The germline gives CDR1 MNHEY, CDR2 SVGEGT. Unmatched junction bases numbered 3, after V lost 2 bases and J lost 7 bases. For the second PCR, which ran for roughly 6 to 11 cycles, a sample-barcoded 5' primer and a J-beta primer mix were used. A single record per CDR3 protein comes from TCRdb applying MiXCR to the 5' RACE reads. The sample includes approximately 780,000 distinct CDR3 sequences, approximately 24% of them seen just once. The same sample was also studied in work on T cells of mothers and their children. Per that paper: Overlap in related mother-child pairs always slightly exceeded unrelated pairs, never significantly.

The source material was blood. This receptor was taken from a boy between 10 and 17 years old in good health. The chain couples TRBV6-2 or TRBV6-3 to TRBJ2-1; 9 bases are a match to TRBD2. This chain's CDR3 is CASSYVAGANEQFF. The CDR3 DNA reads as TGTGCCAGCAGTTACGTAGCGGGGGCTAATGAGCAGTTCTTC.